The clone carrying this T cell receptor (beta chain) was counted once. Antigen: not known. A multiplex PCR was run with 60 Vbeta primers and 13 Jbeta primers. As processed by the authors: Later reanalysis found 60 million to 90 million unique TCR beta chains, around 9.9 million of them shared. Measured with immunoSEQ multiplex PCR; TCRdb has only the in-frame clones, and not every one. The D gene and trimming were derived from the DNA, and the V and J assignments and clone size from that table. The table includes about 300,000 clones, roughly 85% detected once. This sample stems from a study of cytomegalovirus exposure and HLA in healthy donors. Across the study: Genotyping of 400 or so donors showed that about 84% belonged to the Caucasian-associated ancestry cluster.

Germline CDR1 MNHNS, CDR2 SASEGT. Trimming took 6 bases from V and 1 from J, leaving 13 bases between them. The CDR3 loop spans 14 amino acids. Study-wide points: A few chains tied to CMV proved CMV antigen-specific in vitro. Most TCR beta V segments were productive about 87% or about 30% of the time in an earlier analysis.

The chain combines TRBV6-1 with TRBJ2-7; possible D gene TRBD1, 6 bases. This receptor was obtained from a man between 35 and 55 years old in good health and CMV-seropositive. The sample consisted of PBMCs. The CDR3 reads CASRTDRYSYEQYF. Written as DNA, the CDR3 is TGTGCCAGCAGAACGGACAGATATTCCTACGAGCAGTACTTC.